This TCR beta chain derives from a study of T cells after yellow fever vaccination. Study summary: For low cell numbers, libraries were made with SMART-Seq v4 Ultra Low Input.

This clonotype has a handful of counts. TCRdb re-derived calls from the 5' RACE reads in MiXCR, one entry per CDR3 protein. The sample lists a few hundred thousand distinct CDR3 sequences, less than 20% occurring once. Trimming cost V 1 base and J 1 base, with 7 bases left between them. Germline V gene lookup returns CDR1 SGHAT and CDR2 FQDESV (reference sequence). The CDR3 contains 14 residues. The sample here was PBMCs, taken roughly 5 days after the first yellow fever vaccination. The gene calls are TRBV11-1 and TRBJ1-1; D is unclear. The TCR was taken from a man aged 18 to 29 who received the YFV17D yellow fever vaccine. Here the CDR3 reads CASSLVNANTEAFF. CDR3 in DNA: TGTGCCAGCAGCTTAGTCAATGCGAACACTGAAGCTTTCTTT.